This T cell receptor beta chain was recorded in a study of blood T cell repertoires in COVID-19. Data came from immunoSEQ multiplex PCR; TCRdb stores just in-frame clones and leaves some out. Here the sample spans approximately 170,000 clones, about nine tenths being singletons. The CDR3 length is 19 residues. From germline, CDR1 is SGHVS and CDR2 FQNEAQ. After removal of 3 bases from V and 2 bases from J, the junction contained 13 bases not matched to a gene. Sequencing was performed on peripheral blood. The clonotype was recovered from a woman aged 55-70 years with COVID-19, enrolled during active disease. The V call is TRBV7-8, the J call TRBJ2-1; 10 nucleotides line up with TRBD2. This CDR3 is CASSLARLTSGPTYNEQFF. The CDR3 DNA reads as TGTGCCAGCAGCTTGGCCCGTTTGACTAGCGGGCCCACCTACAATGAGCAGTTCTTC.